The present entry profiles one T cell receptor (beta chain) with its context. Sequenced by immunoSEQ multiplex PCR; TCRdb stores in-frame clones only, minus some. The sample contains 50,000 to 60,000 clones, 82% of which appear only once. V was cut by 0 bases and J by 6 bases, with 12 bases left in between. The CDR3 extends over 15 amino acids. Germline V gene sequence: CDR1 MDHEN, CDR2 SYDVKM. The source of the sample is a study of OX40 agonist ivuxolimab in advanced cancers. Sampling times: baseline, cycle 4 day 1, cycle 7 day 1. V and J are TRBV28 and TRBJ2-1; a possible D gene is TRBD2 (5 bases). The receptor's source is an adult with an advanced solid tumor such as melanoma, head and neck, liver or kidney cancer. Source: CD4+ or CD8+ T cells sorted from blood, taken in a trial of the OX40 agonist ivuxolimab. CDR3 DNA sequence: TGTGCCAGCAGTTTATGGTCTAGGAGGCGCAATGAGCAGTTCTTC. Translating gives CASSLWSRRRNEQFF.